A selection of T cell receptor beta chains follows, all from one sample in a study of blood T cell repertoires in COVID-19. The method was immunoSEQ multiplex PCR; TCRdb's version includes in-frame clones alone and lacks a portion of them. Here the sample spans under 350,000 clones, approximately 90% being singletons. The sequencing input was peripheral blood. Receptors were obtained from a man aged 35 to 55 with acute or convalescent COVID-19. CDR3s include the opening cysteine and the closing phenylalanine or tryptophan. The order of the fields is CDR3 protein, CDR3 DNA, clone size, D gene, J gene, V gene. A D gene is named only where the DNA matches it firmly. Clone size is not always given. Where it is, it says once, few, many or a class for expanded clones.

CASSSLAGRSTDTQYF | TGTGCCAGCAGCTCCCTAGCGGGGAGAAGCACAGATACGCAGTATTTT | - | TRBD2 | TRBJ2-3 | TRBV5-6
CASSSGGGQPQHF | TGTGCCAGCAGTTCAGGGGGTGGTCAGCCCCAGCATTTT | - | TRBD1 | TRBJ1-5 | TRBV7-9
CASSPMGQGTYEQYF | TGTGCCAGCTCACCCATGGGACAGGGGACCTACGAGCAGTACTTC | few | TRBD1 | TRBJ2-7 | TRBV18
CASSYSLRAFF | TGTGCCAGCAGTTACTCTCTCCGAGCTTTCTTT | - | - | TRBJ1-1 | TRBV6-6
CASSYKTGSGTEAFF | TGTGCCAGCAGTTATAAAACAGGTTCAGGTACTGAAGCTTTCTTT | - | - | TRBJ1-1 | TRBV6-5
CASSPEGGRNTGELFF | TGTGCCAGCAGCCCGGAGGGTGGTCGGAACACCGGGGAGCTGTTTTTT | - | - | TRBJ2-2 | TRBV11-3
CSVEHQLSGNTIYF | TGCAGCGTTGAGCACCAACTCTCTGGAAACACCATATATTTT | - | - | TRBJ1-3 | TRBV29-1
CASSSYPDTEAFF | TGTGCCAGCAGCTCCTACCCGGACACTGAAGCTTTCTTT | - | - | TRBJ1-1 | TRBV7-2
CATSVGGLGNQPQHF | TGTGCCACCAGCGTAGGTGGGCTTGGCAATCAGCCCCAGCATTTT | - | - | TRBJ1-5 | TRBV24-1
CASSEWTVSVGNTIYF | TGTGCCAGCAGTGAATGGACTGTCTCTGTTGGAAACACCATATATTTT | - | - | TRBJ1-3 | TRBV6-1
CAITEGSSPGEQFF | TGTGCCATCACCGAAGGAAGCTCCCCAGGGGAGCAGTTCTTC | - | - | TRBJ2-1 | TRBV10-3
CASSPASYEQYF | TGTGCCAGCTCACCAGCCAGCTACGAGCAGTACTTC | - | - | TRBJ2-7 | TRBV18
CAYLRSTYEQYF | TGTGCCTACTTACGATCTACCTACGAGCAGTACTTC | - | - | TRBJ2-7 | TRBV30
CASSPGDRGNTIYF | TGTGCCAGCAGTCCTGGGGACAGGGGAAACACCATATATTTT | - | TRBD1 | TRBJ1-3 | TRBV28
CASSLAAGTYYGYTF | TGCGCCAGCAGCTTGGCTGCGGGGACGTACTATGGCTACACCTTC | - | - | TRBJ1-2 | TRBV5-1
CASNPTGGYSPLHF | TGTGCCAGCAACCCGACAGGGGGGTATTCACCCCTCCACTTT | - | TRBD1 | TRBJ1-6 | TRBV6-5
CASSLSSGNTIYF | TGTGCCAGCTCCCTTAGCTCTGGAAACACCATATATTTT | once | - | TRBJ1-3 | TRBV18
CASSPGGVRQGWGQPQHF | TGTGCCAGCAGCCCAGGAGGGGTGAGACAGGGGTGGGGTCAGCCCCAGCATTTT | - | TRBD1 | TRBJ1-5 | TRBV11-3
CAWSVRGQGSQPQHF | TGTGCCTGGAGTGTACGGGGACAGGGGAGTCAGCCCCAGCATTTT | once | TRBD1 | TRBJ1-5 | TRBV30
CASSSYNEQFF | TGTGCCAGCAGCTCGTACAATGAGCAGTTCTTC | - | - | TRBJ2-1 | TRBV5-4
CASSLGGQGIYEQYF | TGCGCCAGCAGCCTTGGGGGACAGGGAATCTACGAGCAGTACTTC | - | TRBD1 | TRBJ2-7 | TRBV5-1
CASSPYRGSNYGYTF | TGTGCCAGCAGCCCCTACAGGGGCTCTAACTATGGCTACACCTTC | - | TRBD1 | TRBJ1-2 | TRBV4-2
CASRSPASYNEQFF | TGTGCCAGCAGGAGCCCTGCATCCTACAATGAGCAGTTCTTC | - | - | TRBJ2-1 | TRBV2
CAISERRGYEQYF | TGTGCCATCAGTGAGAGAAGGGGCTACGAGCAGTACTTC | - | - | TRBJ2-7 | TRBV10-3
CASSPSLTGAGDTQYF | TGTGCCAGCTCACCAAGTTTGACAGGGGCTGGAGATACGCAGTATTTT | - | TRBD1 | TRBJ2-3 | TRBV18
CASSLQGLRDTQYF | TGTGCCAGCAGCTTACAGGGTTTGAGGGATACGCAGTATTTT | - | - | TRBJ2-3 | TRBV2
CAIRGSGGARIEQYF | TGTGCCATCAGGGGAAGTGGGGGGGCGAGAATCGAGCAGTACTTC | - | - | TRBJ2-7 | TRBV10-3
CASSQVTAVGGELFF | TGTGCCAGCAGCCAAGTAACAGCTGTCGGCGGGGAGCTGTTTTTT | - | - | TRBJ2-2 | TRBV3-1/TRBV3-2
CATSRDPGMAGNTIYF | TGTGCCACCAGCAGAGATCCGGGGATGGCTGGAAACACCATATATTTT | - | - | TRBJ1-3 | TRBV15
CASSEGATDTQYF | TGCGCCAGCAGCGAGGGGGCGACAGATACGCAGTATTTT | once | TRBD1 | TRBJ2-3 | TRBV5-1
CASSLEGASGRSRTGELFF | TGTGCCAGCAGCTTAGAGGGGGCTAGCGGACGGTCACGCACCGGGGAGCTGTTTTTT | - | - | TRBJ2-2 | TRBV11-2
CASSGGYAGTCTF | TGTGCCAGCAGCGGGGGGTACGCGGGAACTTGCACCTTC | - | - | TRBJ1-2 | TRBV27
CASSPITGENAYTF | TGTGCCAGCTCACCAATAACAGGGGAGAATGCCTACACCTTC | - | TRBD1 | TRBJ1-2 | TRBV18
CSAGTGYSSYGYTF | TGCAGCGCCGGGACTGGATACTCTTCCTATGGCTACACCTTC | - | - | TRBJ1-2 | TRBV29-1
CASSWGHSNTEAFF | TGTGCCAGCAGCTGGGGGCATTCGAACACTGAAGCTTTCTTT | - | - | TRBJ1-1 | TRBV7-3
CASSIVGGPYMNTEAFF | TGTGCCAGTAGTATAGTAGGGGGACCGTATATGAACACTGAAGCTTTCTTT | - | - | TRBJ1-1 | TRBV19
CASSENWVTGGPATEAFF | TGTGCCAGCAGTGAGAACTGGGTTACAGGCGGACCCGCCACTGAAGCTTTCTTT | - | - | TRBJ1-1 | TRBV6-1
CASRQTGDHGYTF | TGTGCCAGCAGACAGACAGGGGACCATGGCTACACCTTC | once | TRBD1 | TRBJ1-2 | TRBV6-6
CASSTGQGNTEAFF | TGTGCCAGCAGCACGGGACAGGGGAACACTGAAGCTTTCTTT | - | TRBD1 | TRBJ1-1 | TRBV11-1
CATSNRLGTGTDTQYF | TGTGCCACCAGCAACCGATTGGGGACTGGCACAGATACGCAGTATTTT | - | - | TRBJ2-3 | TRBV15
CASTVPGQGGSSYEQYF | TGTGCCAGTACCGTCCCGGGACAGGGTGGTTCCTCCTACGAGCAGTACTTC | - | TRBD1 | TRBJ2-7 | TRBV19
CASRYRGSGANVLTF | TGTGCCAGCAGATACAGGGGTTCCGGGGCCAACGTCCTGACTTTC | - | TRBD1 | TRBJ2-6 | TRBV2
CAYRGFQNIQYF | TGTGCCTACCGAGGATTCCAAAACATTCAGTACTTC | - | - | TRBJ2-4 | TRBV30
CASSLYGTNEKLFF | TGCGCCAGCAGCTTATACGGGACTAATGAAAAACTGTTTTTT | - | - | TRBJ1-4 | TRBV5-1
CATSDFGFEQYF | TGTGCCACCAGTGATTTCGGGTTCGAGCAGTACTTC | - | - | TRBJ2-7 | TRBV24-1
CASRGTGIGYTF | TGTGCCAGCAGAGGGACAGGGATTGGCTACACCTTC | once | TRBD1 | TRBJ1-2 | TRBV27
CASSYEGWKAGELFF | TGTGCCAGCAGTTACGAGGGTTGGAAGGCCGGGGAGCTGTTTTTT | - | - | TRBJ2-2 | TRBV6-5
CSVLGTGTGGYTF | TGCAGCGTCCTTGGGACAGGGACGGGAGGCTACACCTTC | - | TRBD1 | TRBJ1-2 | TRBV29-1
CASSAMRTSGGFLSYEQYF | TGTGCCAGCAGTGCCATGAGGACTAGCGGGGGGTTCCTCTCCTACGAGCAGTACTTC | - | TRBD2 | TRBJ2-7 | TRBV6-1
CASRLDRRSDGYTF | TGTGCCAGCAGACTGGACAGGCGCAGCGATGGCTACACCTTC | once | TRBD1 | TRBJ1-2 | TRBV7-2
CASSQNPPQASNEKLFF | TGTGCCAGCAGCCAAAATCCCCCTCAGGCCTCAAATGAAAAACTGTTTTTT | - | - | TRBJ1-4 | TRBV3-1/TRBV3-2
CASSPSGDRDIQYF | TGTGCCAGCTCACCTTCCGGGGATCGAGACATTCAGTACTTC | once | - | TRBJ2-4 | TRBV18
CASSLRRGRMYGYTF | TGTGCCAGCAGCTTAAGGCGGGGCAGGATGTATGGCTACACCTTC | once | - | TRBJ1-2 | TRBV7-2
CASSRTSGATDTQYF | TGTGCCAGCAGCAGGACTAGCGGGGCGACAGATACGCAGTATTTT | - | TRBD2 | TRBJ2-3 | TRBV7-3